This T cell receptor beta chain appears in the sequencing data of a study of T cell repertoires in cytomegalovirus infection. Study information: Matching HLA type, along with CMV infection, was indicated by public TCR beta signatures.

Findings of the study overall: Ex vivo, HLA-C-restricted CMV-specific TCR beta clonotypes prevailed over the rest of the response. Summed frequency of shared TCR beta families picked out CMV carriers who also had the relevant HLA.

Germline CDR1 and CDR2: LNHDA and SQIVND (reference sequence). The CDR3 is 15 amino acids. The V and J ends lost 5 bases and 4 bases respectively, with 14 bases between them. Comments on this clonotype: Its antigen is not known.

TCRdb re-called the reads with MiXCR, one entry per CDR3 protein. This table has a few hundred thousand distinct CDR3 sequences, 17% appearing once. The rearrangement links TRBV19 to TRBJ1-4; TRBD1 is a possible D gene (5 bases). The sequence was obtained from a human donor in good health (CMV status not recorded). Some clones in this sample may be carry-over from other donors' samples. Sample: PBMCs. CDR3 sequence: CASSPRGLNNEKLFF. CDR3 DNA: TGTGCCAGTAGTCCTCGGGGCCTCAATAATGAAAAACTGTTTTTT. The whole variable domain, filled in from reference TRBV19 and TRBJ1-4, reads DGGITQSPKYLFRKEGQNVTLSCEQNLNHDAMYWYRQDPGQGLRLIYYSQIVNDFQKGDIAEGYSVSREKKESFPLTVTSAQKNPTAFYLCASSPRGLNNEKLFFGSGTQLSVL.